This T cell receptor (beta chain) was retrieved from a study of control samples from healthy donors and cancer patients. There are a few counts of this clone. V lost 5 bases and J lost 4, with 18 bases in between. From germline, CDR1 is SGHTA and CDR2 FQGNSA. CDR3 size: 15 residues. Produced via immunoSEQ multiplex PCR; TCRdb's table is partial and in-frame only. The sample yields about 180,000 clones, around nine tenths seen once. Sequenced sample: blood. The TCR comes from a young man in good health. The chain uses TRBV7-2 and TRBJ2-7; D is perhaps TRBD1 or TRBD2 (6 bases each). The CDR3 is CASSPRPTGRYEQYF. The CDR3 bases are TGTGCCAGCAGCCCCAGACCCACAGGGAGGTACGAGCAGTACTTC. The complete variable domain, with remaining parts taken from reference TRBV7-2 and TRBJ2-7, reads GAGVSQSPSNKVTEKGKDVELRCDPISGHTALYWYRQSLGQGLEFLIYFQGNSAPDKSGLPSDRFSAERTGGSVSTLTIQRTQQEDSAVYLCASSPRPTGRYEQYFGPGTRLTVT.